The TCR beta chain under discussion was sequenced for a study of T cell changes during pregnancy in multiple sclerosis (dated by TCRdb to between 2019 and 2020). In terms of the full investigation: The study examined how the T cell repertoire changed over the course of pregnancy in women with multiple sclerosis.

This clone appeared a single time. Its binding antigen is unknown. No per-base quality is available; no much larger clone lies one base away. For CDR1 and CDR2, the germline V gene lists SGHRS and YFSETQ. The junction shows trimming of 0 bases on V and 1 base on J, and the gene matches do not reach 2 bases of it. Its CDR3 holds 15 amino acids, cysteine through phenylalanine. Solely the CDR3 DNA is kept, with 45 bases framed from the first base. Library creation used the immunoSEQ multiplex PCR assay. TCRdb mirrors the immuneACCESS table, restricted to in-frame sequences. Some clones are absent from its copies; in checked studies, under half trace to an unresolved V gene, and the reason for the others is unknown. The sample table shows fewer than 80,000 clones, and roughly 90% are seen once. The ten largest clones capture over 0.25% of the sample.

The receptor comes from a female donor in good health, enrolled as a control in a pregnancy study. The specimen comprised CD4+ T cells from peripheral blood mononuclear cells, sampled in the third trimester of pregnancy. This receptor chain uses TRBV5-1 and TRBJ1-1, with 8 bases matching TRBD1. The bases are TGCGCCAGCAGCTTGGAGGGACAGGAGAACACTGAAGCTTTCTTT. It translates to CASSLEGQENTEAFF.